This is a list of T cell receptor beta chains from one sample in a study of blood T cell repertoires in COVID-19. The assay was immunoSEQ multiplex PCR, and TCRdb's table has in-frame clones only and misses some. Here the sample spans over 30,000 clones, more than 85% being singletons. Sequencing was done on a sample of peripheral blood. These TCRs come from a man between 65 and 85 years old with acute or convalescent COVID-19. Each CDR3 is given with its conserved first and last residue. The D gene is left open where the match is weak. Clone size is not always given. Where it is, it says once, few, many or a class for expanded clones.

D gene	clone size	V gene	J gene	CDR3 DNA	CDR3 protein
NA	NA	TRBV3-1/TRBV3-2	TRBJ1-4	TGTGCCAGCAGCCAACGGTCAGGCCGAACAAATGAAAAACTGTTTTTT	CASSQRSGRTNEKLFF
TRBD1	once	TRBV9	TRBJ1-6	TGTGCCAGCAGCGTGGGGACAGGGGCCTTCAGGACAAATTCACCCCTCCACTTT	CASSVGTGAFRTNSPLHF
TRBD2	NA	TRBV9	TRBJ2-1	TGTGCCAGCAGCCCGGGACTAGCGGGGGACAATGAGCAGTTCTTC	CASSPGLAGDNEQFF
TRBD2	once	TRBV6-1	TRBJ2-2	TGTGCCAGCAGTGGGACTAGCGGGAGGGAGAACGGGGAGCTGTTTTTT	CASSGTSGRENGELFF
NA	NA	TRBV5-1	TRBJ2-1	TGCGCCAGAGCTCTAGACGGTGAGCAGTTCTTC	CARALDGEQFF
NA	once	TRBV15	TRBJ1-5	TGTGCCACCAGCAGCCAGACAGACAATCAGCCCCAGCATTTT	CATSSQTDNQPQHF
NA	NA	TRBV5-1	TRBJ2-1	TGCGCCAGCAGCTTGGTGCAGGGAACCTACAATGAGCAGTTCTTC	CASSLVQGTYNEQFF
NA	NA	TRBV30	TRBJ1-1	TGTGCCTGGAGTGTAGAGTTGAACACTGAAGCTTTCTTT	CAWSVELNTEAFF
NA	once	TRBV19	TRBJ1-5	TGTGCCAGTAGAGGGGGCAATCAGCCCCAGCATTTT	CASRGGNQPQHF
NA	NA	TRBV10-3	TRBJ1-1	TGTGCCATCACCCCTCGGGAGAACACTGAAGCTTTCTTT	CAITPRENTEAFF
TRBD1	NA	TRBV7-2	TRBJ1-5	TGTGCCAGCAGCTTAGGCAGGGGGGATATTCAGCCCCAGCATTTT	CASSLGRGDIQPQHF
NA	NA	TRBV7-3	TRBJ2-2	TGTGCCAGCAGCTTATTACAGAACACCGGGGAGCTGTTTTTT	CASSLLQNTGELFF
TRBD1	NA	TRBV12-3/TRBV12-4	TRBJ1-2	TGTGCCAGCAGTTGGACAGGGTCTAATGGCTACACCTTC	CASSWTGSNGYTF
TRBD2	NA	TRBV14	TRBJ2-7	TGTGCCAGCAGCCAATTCGGACTAGCGGGACACGACGAGCAGTACTTC	CASSQFGLAGHDEQYF
TRBD1	NA	TRBV27	TRBJ1-5	TGTGCCAGCAGCCCCCTCGGGACAGGTGATCAGCCCCAGCATTTT	CASSPLGTGDQPQHF
NA	NA	TRBV19	TRBJ1-5	TGTGCCAGTAGTATCCTACAGATTGAGCCCCAGCATTTT	CASSILQIEPQHF
NA	NA	TRBV28	TRBJ1-2	TGTGCCAGCAGTTCAGGTAACGCTGTCTACACCTTC	CASSSGNAVYTF
NA	NA	TRBV5-6	TRBJ1-2	TGTGCCAGCAGCTTTGTGCGGGGAGAAGGCTACACCTTC	CASSFVRGEGYTF
TRBD2	NA	TRBV27	TRBJ2-1	TGTGCCAGCAGGGGCAGACTAGCAGGCTTCAATGAGCAGTTCTTC	CASRGRLAGFNEQFF
TRBD2	NA	TRBV11-2	TRBJ2-1	TGTGCCAGCAGCTTAGGTACGAGCGGGGCCTACAATGAGCAGTTCTTC	CASSLGTSGAYNEQFF
NA	NA	TRBV11-2	TRBJ1-5	TGTGCCAGCAGCCCTGGGACTTGGGGCAATCAGCCCCAGCATTTT	CASSPGTWGNQPQHF
NA	NA	TRBV3-1/TRBV3-2	TRBJ1-2	TGTGCCAGCAGCCAAGGTGACAGCAGGAACTATGGCTACACCTTC	CASSQGDSRNYGYTF
NA	NA	TRBV2	TRBJ1-3	TGTGCCAGCAGTGCCCGAGTGACAGTGCCTGGAAACACCATATATTTT	CASSARVTVPGNTIYF
NA	NA	TRBV19	TRBJ1-3	TGTGCCAGTAGCCGAATGCGAGGATCTGGAAACACCATATATTTT	CASSRMRGSGNTIYF
NA	NA	TRBV2	TRBJ1-4	TGTGCCAGCAGTGACAGACCCAGGGGCGAAAAACTGTTTTTT	CASSDRPRGEKLFF
NA	NA	TRBV10-3	TRBJ1-2	TGTGCCATCAGTGAGTCTGAGAGTGTCCGGGGTGGCTACACCTTC	CAISESESVRGGYTF
TRBD1	NA	TRBV13	TRBJ1-2	TGTGCCAGCAGCGCCCGGGACAGGGGCTTCTCTGGCTACACCTTC	CASSARDRGFSGYTF
TRBD1	NA	TRBV6-5	TRBJ1-2	TGTGCCAGCAGTACGAGAGGGACAGGCTATGGCTACACCTTC	CASSTRGTGYGYTF
NA	NA	TRBV5-8	TRBJ1-6	TGTGCCAGCAGCTATTTCAGGGGAGTAGGATCCTATAATTCACCCCTCCACTTT	CASSYFRGVGSYNSPLHF
NA	NA	TRBV7-8	TRBJ1-1	TGTGCCAGCAGCTTAGACTTACAGGGATTGAAGTTGTTCTTT	CASSLDLQGLKLFF
NA	NA	TRBV18	TRBJ2-2	TGTGCCAGCTCACCTTTCGGGGATATCCTCGGGGAGCTGTTTTTT	CASSPFGDILGELFF
TRBD2	NA	TRBV7-3	TRBJ2-7	TGTGCCAGCAGCTTAAACGGGAGGGACGAGCAGTACTTC	CASSLNGRDEQYF
NA	NA	TRBV6-5	TRBJ1-6	TGTGCCAGCAGTTACACGACCTCCCCGGGTAATTCACCCCTCCACTTT	CASSYTTSPGNSPLHF
NA	NA	TRBV29-1	TRBJ1-1	TGCAGCGTCGAGAGGCAGATGAACACTGAAGCTTTCTTT	CSVERQMNTEAFF
NA	NA	TRBV5-1	TRBJ2-2	TGCGCCAGCAGCTTGTTTTTACGGGAGAACACCGGGGAGCTGTTTTTT	CASSLFLRENTGELFF
TRBD1	NA	TRBV7-9	TRBJ1-2	TGTGCCAGCAGCCTGGGAACCGACAGGGATGGCTACACCTTC	CASSLGTDRDGYTF
TRBD1	NA	TRBV27	TRBJ2-2	TGTGCCAGCAGGAAAACAGGGGTCACCCGGGAGCTGTTTTTT	CASRKTGVTRELFF
TRBD1	NA	TRBV2	TRBJ2-2	TGTGCCAGCCGAGGGACAGGGCGGACCGGGGAGCTGTTTTTT	CASRGTGRTGELFF
TRBD1	NA	TRBV11-2	TRBJ2-7	TGTGCCAGCAGCTTAGATCCGGGACAGTACTACGAGCAGTACTTC	CASSLDPGQYYEQYF
NA	NA	TRBV19	TRBJ1-1	TGTGCCAGTAGTATGAACAGTAACACTGAAGCTTTCTTT	CASSMNSNTEAFF
NA	NA	TRBV11-2	TRBJ2-1	TGTGCCAGCAAGGGAGAAGTGAACTACAATGAGCAGTTCTTC	CASKGEVNYNEQFF
NA	once	TRBV6-6	TRBJ1-5	TGTGCCAGCAGTTACCCAACGACAGAGAATCAGCCCCAGCATTTT	CASSYPTTENQPQHF
NA	NA	TRBV7-2	TRBJ1-2	TGTGCCAGCAGCTTACTCCTCGGGTCCCGCTATGGCTACACCTTC	CASSLLLGSRYGYTF
NA	NA	TRBV7-2	TRBJ1-3	TGTGCCAGCAGCTTAGACATTGGAAACACCATATATTTT	CASSLDIGNTIYF